The 25 T cell receptor beta chains reported below all come from one sample, sequenced in a study of control samples from healthy donors and cancer patients. Assay: immunoSEQ multiplex PCR; the TCRdb copy retains only in-frame clones and omits some. The sample gives 55,000 to 65,000 clones, roughly 86% of which show up once; over 9.5% is in the top ten. Sequences were obtained from PBMCs. The receptor set was obtained from an older woman with lung cancer.

V usage is TRBV3-1 (or the pseudogene TRBV3-2) and J usage is TRBJ2-5, with D hard to call. V was pared by 4 bases and J by 0 bases, with 9 bases between. The CDR3 covers 14 residues. Looked up from germline, CDR1 is LGHDT and CDR2 is YNNKEL (reference sequence). The DNA for the CDR3 is TGTGCCAGCAGCCCGGACCCTTACCAAGAGACCCAGTACTTC. Amino acid sequence: CASSPDPYQETQYF.

CDR3 nucleotide sequence: TGTGCAAGTCGCTTCACCATAGGGGATGGAAACATTCAGTACTTC. Its protein is CASRFTIGDGNIQYF. V usage is TRBV12-2 and J usage is TRBJ2-4; the table gives TRBD1 as D, unverified against the DNA. TRBV12-2 is a recognized pseudogene. CDR3 length: 15 amino acids.

The CDR3 DNA is TGTGCCAGCAGGTTAGCGACCAGAACAAATACGCAGTATTTT. Translated: CASRLATRTNTQYF. This sequence joins TRBV6-5 and TRBJ2-3, with D maybe TRBD2 (5 bases). Trimming shortened V by 6 bases and J by 7 bases, and 17 bases separated the two germline ends. Germline CDR1 and CDR2: MNHEY and SVGAGI. The CDR3 has 14 residues.

This clone was seen once. The chain employs TRBV3-1 (or the pseudogene TRBV3-2) and TRBJ1-2; no definite D call. Trimming left V 2 bases short and J 2 bases short, with 9 bases between. This CDR3 region has 14 residues. CDR1 LGHDT and CDR2 YNNKEL come from the germline V gene (reference sequence). DNA of the CDR3: TGTGCCAGCAGCCAATTTACGGGCAACTATGGCTACACCTTC. Translating it yields CASSQFTGNYGYTF.

The chain carries TRBV5-1 and TRBJ1-1; 9 bases agree with TRBD1. The germline V gene has CDR1 SGHRS and CDR2 YFSETQ. The CDR3 sequence is 17 residues long. Unmatched junction bases numbered 14, after V lost 3 bases and J lost 5 bases. CDR3 in amino acids: CASSSGPGTGLGTEAFF. Here the CDR3 DNA reads TGCGCCAGCAGCTCGGGGCCCGGGACAGGGTTGGGTACTGAAGCTTTCTTT.

This chain links TRBV6-6 with TRBJ1-6; D call uncertain. The V gene's germline CDR1 is MNHNY and CDR2 SVGAGI (reference sequence). V gave up 5 bases and J gave up 8 bases, with 4 bases separating them. The CDR3 consists of 11 residues. CDR3 DNA sequence: TGTGCCAGCAGTCATGATTCACCCCTCCACTTT. Residues: CASSHDSPLHF.

The chain links TRBV2 to TRBJ2-5; 7 bases align to TRBD1. This CDR3 has 13 amino acids. J was trimmed by 4 bases and V by 6 bases; bases with no gene match: 5. Germline V CDR1 and CDR2: SNHLY, FYNNEI. The CDR3 nucleotides read TGTGCCAGCAGCCTACAGGGGAGAGAGACCCAGTACTTC. Encoded protein: CASSLQGRETQYF.

The J gene is TRBJ2-1, the V gene TRBV2, with no clear D. Trimming removed 6 bases at V and 0 bases at J, with 12 bases between. This CDR3 has 15 residues. Germline-derived CDR1 and CDR2 are SNHLY and FYNNEI. CDR3 in DNA: TGTGCCAGCAGCATGACCCCCCGCTCCTACAATGAGCAGTTCTTC. Its protein is CASSMTPRSYNEQFF. The full variable domain, its missing parts supplied by reference TRBV2 and TRBJ2-1, is EPEVTQTPSHQVTQMGQEVILRCVPISNHLYFYWYRQILGQKVEFLVSFYNNEISEKSEIFDDQFSVERPDGSNFTLKIRSTKLEDSAMYFCASSMTPRSYNEQFFGPGTRLTVL.

The gene calls are TRBV6-5 and TRBJ1-2; the D is unclear. V shed 5 bases and J shed 3 bases, with 16 bases lying between them. The CDR3 is 15 residues long. Germline CDR1 and CDR2: MNHEY and SVGAGI. DNA of the CDR3: TGTGCCAGCAGTCCCTCGGGAGGGAAGTACTATGGCTACACCTTC. Protein: CASSPSGGKYYGYTF.

This chain links TRBV4-2 with TRBJ1-2; no firm D call. V shed 0 bases and J shed 4 bases, with 9 bases lying between them. CDR1 is LGHNA, CDR2 YNFKEQ, per germline. The length of the CDR3 is 14 residues. CDR3 amino acids: CASSQDTGTYGYTF. The CDR3 DNA is TGTGCCAGCAGCCAAGACACGGGCACCTATGGCTACACCTTC.

The J gene is TRBJ1-4, the V gene TRBV18; D is uncertain. Germline V gene sequence: CDR1 KGHSH, CDR2 LQKENI. V lost 2 bases, J lost 0 bases, and 10 bases lay in between. This CDR3 has 16 residues. CDR3 sequence: CASSPAADPTNEKLFF. Here the CDR3 DNA reads TGTGCCAGCTCACCAGCGGCCGATCCAACTAATGAAAAACTGTTTTTT. Using reference TRBV18 and TRBJ1-4 for the parts outside the CDR3, the full variable domain is NAGVMQNPRHLVRRRGQEARLRCSPMKGHSHVYWYRQLPEEGLKFMVYLQKENIIDESGMPKERFSAEFPKEGPSILRIQQVVRGDSAAYFCASSPAADPTNEKLFFGSGTQLSVL.

The genes are TRBV10-3 and TRBJ2-1, with TRBD2 matching 8 bases. Germline V gene data show CDR1 as ENHRY and CDR2 as SYGVKD. CDR3 length equals 14 residues. With V trimmed by 6 bases and J by 4 bases, 5 bases remained unmatched. CDR3 residues: CAIRPTSVYNEQFF. In DNA form, the CDR3 reads TGTGCCATCAGACCGACTAGCGTTTACAATGAGCAGTTCTTC.

This chain connects TRBV20-1 to TRBJ1-2, with D possibly TRBD1 on 5 matching bases. Trimming took 3 bases from V and 4 from J, leaving 15 bases between them. Germline CDR1 reads DFQATT; CDR2 reads SNEGSKA (reference sequence). This CDR3 has 14 residues. The CDR3 is CSASDPGVSYGYTF. The CDR3 DNA follows: TGCAGTGCTAGTGACCCGGGGGTTTCCTATGGCTACACCTTC.

V usage is TRBV9 and J usage is TRBJ2-1; D call uncertain. Trimming took off 1 base at V and 4 bases at J, with 15 bases between the two ends. This CDR3 spans 16 amino acids. In germline, CDR1 is SGDLS, CDR2 YYNGEE. CDR3 sequence (DNA): TGTGCCAGCAGCGTAAGGGCGGAGTGGGGATACAATGAGCAGTTCTTC. This encodes CASSVRAEWGYNEQFF.

The chain has TRBV19 and TRBJ2-7; 10 bases are shared with TRBD2. Trimming at V came to 9 bases and at J to 7 bases, leaving 15 bases not matched to a gene. CDR3 length: 15 residues. Germline-derived CDR1 and CDR2 are LNHDA and SQIVND (reference sequence). The CDR3 DNA sequence: TGTGCCAGCCGGACTAGCGGAGAGAGTATCGGAGAGCAGTACTTC. Translated, it gives CASRTSGESIGEQYF. The full variable domain, completed using reference TRBV19 and TRBJ2-7, is DGGITQSPKYLFRKEGQNVTLSCEQNLNHDAMYWYRQDPGQGLRLIYYSQIVNDFQKGDIAEGYSVSREKKESFPLTVTSAQKNPTAFYLCASRTSGESIGEQYFGPGTRLTVT.

The chain employs TRBV3-1 (or the pseudogene TRBV3-2) and TRBJ2-5; D perhaps matches TRBD1 (5 bases). This CDR3 has 15 residues. The V end was cut by 3 bases, the J end by 1 base, with 12 bases between. Looked up from germline, CDR1 is LGHDT and CDR2 is YNNKEL (reference sequence). The CDR3 DNA follows: TGTGCCAGCAGCCATCCTACAGGTCCCCAAGAGACCCAGTACTTC. It codes for CASSHPTGPQETQYF.

This chain connects TRBV3-1 (or the pseudogene TRBV3-2) to TRBJ1-1, with D tentatively TRBD1 (6 bases). In germline, CDR1 is LGHDT, CDR2 YNNKEL (reference sequence). Trimming removed 1 base from V and 6 bases from J, with 6 bases in between. This CDR3 region has 12 residues. The CDR3 nucleotides are TGTGCCAGCAGCCAAGGGGGGCCTGAAGCTTTCTTT. It translates to CASSQGGPEAFF.

The chain uses TRBV6-5 and TRBJ1-6, with TRBD1 matching 7 bases. The trim removed 2 bases at V and 4 bases at J, leaving 5 bases unmatched. The CDR3 is 16 amino acids. Germline CDR1 is MNHEY and CDR2 is SVGAGI. The CDR3 region has the DNA TGTGCCAGCAGTTACGGTGACAGGGTGTATAATTCACCCCTCCACTTT. This encodes CASSYGDRVYNSPLHF.

The chain recombines TRBV6-5 with TRBJ1-2; TRBD1 is a possible D gene (6 bases). This CDR3 contains 13 residues. V lost 8 bases and J lost 3, with 13 bases in between. Per germline, CDR1 MNHEY and CDR2 SVGAGI. In DNA form, the CDR3 reads TGTGCCAGCGCTAACAGGGTCGACTATGGCTACACCTTC. The encoded protein is CASANRVDYGYTF.

This rearrangement joins TRBV15 to TRBJ1-5, with unresolved D. The V gene lost 0 bases and the J gene lost 6 bases, with 9 bases spanning the gap. The CDR3 contains 14 residues. Germline-derived CDR1 and CDR2 are LNHNV and YYDKDF (reference sequence). The CDR3 sequence is CATSRDLGTQPQHF. The CDR3 bases are TGTGCCACCAGCAGAGATTTGGGAACTCAGCCCCAGCATTTT. The full variable domain, completed using reference TRBV15 and TRBJ1-5, is DAMVIQNPRYQVTQFGKPVTLSCSQTLNHNVMYWYQQKSSQAPKLLFHYYDKDFNNEADTPDNFQSRRPNTSFCFLDIRSPGLGDTAMYLCATSRDLGTQPQHFGDGTRLSIL.

The rearrangement links TRBV5-4 to TRBJ1-1; no definite D call. The CDR3 runs to 14 residues. Trimming cost V 4 bases and J 6 bases, with 16 bases left between them. Per the germline V gene, CDR1 is SGHNT and CDR2 is YYREEE (reference sequence). The CDR3 spells CASSAEGVRAEAFF. The DNA for the CDR3 is TGTGCCAGCAGCGCGGAGGGTGTGAGGGCTGAAGCTTTCTTT. The variable domain in full, with the rest retrieved from reference TRBV5-4 and TRBJ1-1, is ETGVTQSPTHLIKTRGQQVTLRCSSQSGHNTVSWYQQALGQGPQFIFQYYREEENGRGNFPPRFSGLQFPNYSSELNVNALELDDSALYLCASSAEGVRAEAFFGQGTRLTVV.

The genes are TRBV28 and TRBJ1-2; D is undetermined. This CDR3 region has 13 residues. V was shortened by 3 bases and J by 6 bases, with 11 bases between the two germline ends. Germline-derived CDR1 and CDR2 are MDHEN and SYDVKM. The CDR3 region has the DNA TGTGCCAGCAGTTTGGCCGGGGAAGATGGCTACACCTTC. Translation: CASSLAGEDGYTF.

The rearrangement uses TRBV10-3 and TRBJ2-7; D is unclear. The CDR3 spans 16 residues. The germline V and J ends were trimmed by 0 bases and 1 base, with 13 bases remaining between them. Germline-derived CDR1 and CDR2 are ENHRY and SYGVKD. Written as DNA, the CDR3 is TGTGCCATCAGTGAGTCCTCTTCGATCGGGTCCTACGAGCAGTACTTC. It translates to CAISESSSIGSYEQYF.

The chain uses TRBV18 and TRBJ2-6, with D uncertain. The CDR3 extends over 15 amino acids. V was pared by 5 bases and J by 0 bases, with 8 bases between. Germline V gives CDR1 KGHSH, CDR2 LQKENI. CDR3 nucleotides: TGTGCCAGCTCATCCACGCTCTCTGGGGCCAACGTCCTGACTTTC. It codes for CASSSTLSGANVLTF.

The chain links TRBV18 to TRBJ1-6; D is unresolved. Germline V gives CDR1 KGHSH, CDR2 LQKENI. This CDR3 is 16 amino acids long. V lost 2 bases, J lost 5 bases, and 13 bases lay in between. CDR3 amino acids: CASSPYAPRNNSPLHF. CDR3 nucleotides: TGTGCCAGCTCACCATACGCCCCCCGCAATAATTCACCCCTCCACTTT.